This TCR beta chain comes out of a study of blood T cell repertoires in COVID-19. Overall study context: The United States, Italy and Spain supplied acute and convalescent COVID-19 samples. T cells, B-cell-depleted T cells, or PBMCs provided the cDNA or gDNA that served as material.

CDR1 is MNHEY, CDR2 SVGAGI, per germline. This CDR3 has 15 residues. V was cut by 4 bases and J by 1 base, with 11 bases left in between. As processed by the authors: Quantification of nucleated cells was approximated via reference gene primer amplification. Generated by immunoSEQ multiplex PCR, the TCRdb table keeps only in-frame clones and is missing some. The DNA was the basis for D and trimming; V, J and clone size are from that table. The profile shows approximately 74,000 clones, about 86% of them singletons. Specimen: peripheral blood. The TCR sequence derives from a woman over 75 with active or convalescent COVID-19. The rearrangement links TRBV6-5 to TRBJ1-5, with D hard to call. The CDR3 DNA reads as TGTGCCAGCAGTTCCGACGGGATAAGCAATCAGCCCCAGCATTTT. It yields the protein CASSSDGISNQPQHF.